This note documents a single TCR beta chain sequence. Its specificity is not known. Primers: 60 Vbeta forward and 13 Jbeta reverse. Libraries were prepared by immunoSEQ multiplex PCR; TCRdb keeps only in-frame clonotypes and omits some of them. The table counts around 120,000 clones; 3% to 4.5% lies in the top ten. V was pared by 1 base and J by 3 bases, with 9 bases between. Per germline, CDR1 MNHNS and CDR2 SASEGT. The CDR3 has 15 residues. This sample is drawn from a study of cytomegalovirus exposure and HLA in healthy donors. Study at large: Earlier, about 180 million T cells were analyzed, and some 120 million unique TCR beta sequences were found among them.

Study-wide results and limits: Through in vitro validation, a few CMV-associated chains were shown to be specific for CMV antigens. In a later analysis, TCR beta V- and J-gene trimming showed a link to a missense DCLRE1C variant. Productive rates of about 90% or about 30% were seen for most TCR beta V segments in an earlier analysis.

The receptor's source is a man between 18 and 29 years old in good health and CMV-seronegative. What was sequenced was PBMCs. The chain has TRBV6-1 and TRBJ1-4; D unclear. CDR3 protein: CASSEVPWPNEKLFF. CDR3 in DNA: TGTGCCAGCAGTGAAGTGCCCTGGCCTAATGAAAAACTGTTTTTT.